A single sample is the source of the 24 T cell receptor beta chains below, sequenced in a study of spatial heterogeneity in lung cancer. TCRdb redid the calling of the 5' RACE reads with MiXCR, one entry per CDR3 protein. The sample shows approximately 14,000 distinct CDR3 sequences, about a tenth of them seen only once. The time point here: sample taken at primary tumor resection. Sequencing covered unsorted whole RNA taken from tumor, nontumor lung or frozen PBMC. The sample in question was PBMCs, obtained at surgery. The source is a female donor with early-stage non-small cell lung cancer.

The chain recombines TRBV7-2 with TRBJ1-2; D remains ambiguous. The germline V gene encodes CDR1 SGHTA and CDR2 FQGNSA. The CDR3 runs 12 residues. V was trimmed by 5 bases and J by 2 bases, leaving 6 bases between them. CDR3: CASSPDNYGYTF. The CDR3 region has the DNA TGTGCCAGCAGCCCGGACAACTATGGCTACACCTTC. The full variable domain, in which reference TRBV7-2 and TRBJ1-2 provide the parts outside the CDR3, is GAGVSQSPSNKVTEKGKDVELRCDPISGHTALYWYRQSLGQGLEFLIYFQGNSAPDKSGLPSDRFSAERTGGSVSTLTIQRTQQEDSAVYLCASSPDNYGYTFGSGTRLTVV.

This clonotype qualifies as medium-sized (0.01 to 0.1%). The V gene is TRBV7-8, the J gene TRBJ2-2; no definite D call. In germline, CDR1 is SGHVS, CDR2 FQNEAQ. The CDR3 covers 17 residues. Trimming removed 2 bases from V and 3 bases from J, with 16 bases in between. The CDR3: CASSLYVGSSYTGELFF. CDR3 DNA: TGTGCCAGCAGCTTATATGTGGGCAGCAGCTACACCGGGGAGCTGTTTTTT.

This clonotype was seen a few times. The chain employs TRBV5-4 and TRBJ1-4; D gene uncertain. The V and J ends lost 4 bases and 8 bases respectively, with 3 bases between them. This CDR3 contains 10 residues. The V gene's germline CDR1 is SGHNT and CDR2 YYREEE (reference sequence). CDR3 region: CASSPEKLFF. DNA for the CDR3: TGTGCCAGCAGCCCGGAAAAACTGTTTTTT. The full variable domain, in which reference TRBV5-4 and TRBJ1-4 provide the parts outside the CDR3, is ETGVTQSPTHLIKTRGQQVTLRCSSQSGHNTVSWYQQALGQGPQFIFQYYREEENGRGNFPPRFSGLQFPNYSSELNVNALELDDSALYLCASSPEKLFFGSGTQLSVL.

This clonotype showed up many times. The chain joins TRBV7-8 to TRBJ2-1; 7 positions agree with TRBD1. Germline V gene data show CDR1 as SGHVS and CDR2 as FQNEAQ. The ends lost 5 bases at V and 8 bases at J; junction bases unmatched: 15. This CDR3 comprises 16 residues. The CDR3: CASSPLRGQSLYEQFF. In DNA form, the CDR3 reads TGTGCCAGCAGCCCCCTGAGGGGACAGAGCCTGTATGAGCAGTTCTTC. Filled out from reference TRBV7-8 and TRBJ2-1, the complete variable domain reads GAGVSQSPRYKVAKRGQDVALRCDPISGHVSLFWYQQALGQGPEFLTYFQNEAQLDKSGLPSDRFFAERPEGSVSTLKIQRTQQEDSAVYLCASSPLRGQSLYEQFFGPGTRLTVL.

This clonotype appeared many times. J is TRBJ2-2 and V is TRBV9; D is uncertain. From germline, CDR1 is SGDLS and CDR2 YYNGEE. The CDR3 totals 15 residues. V was cut by 0 bases and J by 0 bases, with 6 bases left in between. This chain's CDR3 is CASSVGQANTGELFF. In DNA, the CDR3 is TGTGCCAGCAGCGTAGGGCAGGCGAACACCGGGGAGCTGTTTTTT.

This clonotype was seen many times. A junction end diverges from the germline sequence, so it may reflect a read error. This chain joins TRBV7-7 and TRBJ2-5; a weak D match, TRBD1 (6 bases). The CDR3 runs 14 residues. Germline CDR1 and CDR2: SSHAT and FNYEAQ (reference sequence). CDR3 sequence (DNA): TGTGCTAGCAGCTTAGGTGCCCAGGGGGAGACCCAGTACTTC. Protein product: CASSLGAQGETQYF.

The chain recombines TRBV2 with TRBJ2-2; the match to TRBD1 covers 7 bases. Germline V gene lookup returns CDR1 SNHLY and CDR2 FYNNEI. The CDR3 sequence is 13 residues long. V shed 7 bases, J shed 9 bases, and the junction held 8 bases outside the gene matches. The CDR3 is CASTMTGNRELFF. As DNA, the CDR3 is TGTGCCAGCACCATGACAGGGAACAGGGAGCTGTTTTTT.

In its sample, this clonotype was seen many times. V usage is TRBV6-1 and J usage is TRBJ2-1; tentative D call: TRBD2 (5 bases). Deletions cut 3 bases from V and 10 bases from J, with 16 bases between. Germline V CDR1 and CDR2: MNHNS, SASEGT. The CDR3 extends over 14 amino acids. CDR3 in DNA: TGTGCCAGCAGTGACGCCTTACTTCGCGGGGAGCAGTTCTTC. It is translated as CASSDALLRGEQFF.

This clonotype was picked up many times. This sequence joins TRBV28 and TRBJ2-7; 7 bases are shared with TRBD2. V lost 6 bases to trimming and J lost 0 bases; unmatched junction nucleotides: 17. CDR3 length: 18 residues. Germline V CDR1 and CDR2: MDHEN, SYDVKM. CDR3 amino acids: CASRGDRAGGLYSYEQYF. CDR3 coding DNA: TGTGCCAGCAGGGGCGACCGGGCCGGGGGGTTATACTCCTACGAGCAGTACTTC.

This clonotype turned up a few times. This chain joins TRBV6-2 or TRBV6-3 and TRBJ2-1; D may be TRBD2 (6 bases). CDR1 is MNHEY and CDR2 is SVGEGT in the germline V gene. The V gene lost 11 bases and the J gene lost 4 bases, with 15 bases spanning the gap. This CDR3 is 13 amino acids long. The CDR3 sequence: CASWEDGYNEQFF. The DNA for the CDR3 is TGTGCCTCTTGGGAGGATGGGTACAATGAGCAGTTCTTC.

V gene TRBV6-6 combines with J gene TRBJ1-2, with D perhaps matching TRBD1 (5 bases). The ends were cut back, 4 bases at V and 2 bases at J, with 11 bases in the middle. This CDR3 has 14 amino acids. Germline V lookup: CDR1 MNHNY, CDR2 SVGAGI (reference sequence). CDR3 coding DNA: TGTGCCAGCAGTTCGGACATATCCAACTATGGCTACACCTTC. Protein sequence: CASSSDISNYGYTF.

This clonotype was seen many times. The chain has TRBV2 and TRBJ2-7, with D perhaps TRBD1 (7 bases). Per the germline V gene, CDR1 is SNHLY and CDR2 is FYNNEI. V was clipped by 7 bases and J by 7 bases, with 17 bases between them. The CDR3 consists of 13 residues. The CDR3 region is CASNTLQGREQYF. DNA for the CDR3: TGTGCCAGCAACACCTTACAGGGGAGGGAGCAGTACTTC.

V usage is TRBV20-1 and J usage is TRBJ2-7; 7 positions match TRBD1. The CDR3 extends over 13 amino acids. The V and J ends lost 3 bases and 3 bases, in that order; junction bases with no gene match: 5. Germline V lookup: CDR1 DFQATT, CDR2 SNEGSKA (reference sequence). The CDR3 region has the DNA TGCAGTGCTAGGGGGGACAGCGACTACGAGCAGTACTTC. Translated: CSARGDSDYEQYF.

Here the CDR3 DNA reads TGCGCCAGCACCGTTAGTGGCTACGAGCAGTACTTC. This sequence encodes CASTVSGYEQYF. The V call is TRBV4-1, the J call TRBJ2-7; D unresolved. Deletions cut 7 bases from V and 3 bases from J, with 10 bases between. This CDR3 is 12 amino acids long. CDR1 and CDR2 (germline): MGHRA, YSYEKL.

This clonotype was detected ten times or more. V is TRBV25-1 and J is TRBJ2-1; 9 positions match TRBD2. The CDR3 is made up of 16 amino acids. From germline, CDR1 is MGHDK and CDR2 SYGVNS. V shed 1 base and J 8 bases; nucleotides not matched to a gene: 9. The CDR3 protein is CASSELRRGGADEQFF. CDR3 sequence (DNA): TGTGCCAGCAGTGAATTGCGGCGGGGGGGTGCCGATGAGCAGTTCTTC.

The table lists this clonotype with many counts. The rearrangement joins TRBV20-1 to TRBJ1-5, with D possibly matching TRBD1 (6 bases). Germline V gene data show CDR1 as DFQATT and CDR2 as SNEGSKA (reference sequence). The V and J ends lost 1 base and 3 bases respectively, with 19 bases between them. The CDR3 spans 17 residues. The CDR3 DNA sequence: TGCAGTGCTAGAGTTGGGGGGCGCGGGCAATTCAATCAGCCCCAGCATTTT. Amino acids: CSARVGGRGQFNQPQHF.

This clonotype has only a few counts. The CDR3 sequence: CASSPQGVDYEQYF. DNA of the CDR3: TGTGCCAGCAGCCCACAGGGGGTCGACTACGAGCAGTACTTC. The chain couples TRBV9 to TRBJ2-7; 8 bases map to TRBD1. This CDR3 spans 14 amino acids. CDR1 SGDLS and CDR2 YYNGEE come from the germline V gene. V was clipped by 4 bases and J by 3 bases; unmatched bases: 6.

This clonotype showed up many times. The chain employs TRBV20-1 and TRBJ2-1, with D uncertain. Looked up from germline, CDR1 is DFQATT and CDR2 is SNEGSKA (reference sequence). This CDR3 contains 11 residues. Deletions cut 1 base from V and 10 bases from J, with 8 bases between. The CDR3 DNA follows: TGCAGTGCTAGAGGCCCCAGGGAGCAGTTCTTC. This encodes CSARGPREQFF.

This clonotype showed up many times. This chain joins TRBV4-1 and TRBJ2-5, with 10 bases that match TRBD2. The V gene end was trimmed by 0 bases and the J gene end by 2 bases; junction bases not matched to a gene: 6. The CDR3 contains 17 residues. Germline V lookup: CDR1 MGHRA, CDR2 YSYEKL. CDR3 loop: CASSQDDSAGGQETQYF. As DNA, the CDR3 is TGCGCCAGCAGCCAAGATGACTCAGCGGGGGGGCAAGAGACCCAGTACTTC.

This chain uses TRBV2 with TRBJ2-3; maybe TRBD1 (7 bases). CDR3 length: 18 amino acids. V was trimmed by 0 bases and J by 3 bases, leaving 19 bases between them. Germline values: CDR1 SNHLY, CDR2 FYNNEI. CDR3 bases: TGTGCCAGCAGTGAAGCAACCCTGGTGCCAGGGGGGACAGATACGCAGTATTTT. Protein sequence: CASSEATLVPGGTDTQYF.

This clonotype has at least ten counts. This chain joins TRBV11-2 and TRBJ2-7; D may match TRBD1 or TRBD2 (5 bases each). Germline lookup yields CDR1 SGHAT and CDR2 FQNNGV. Trimming removed 5 bases at V and 8 bases at J, with 22 bases between. The CDR3 runs 15 residues. As DNA, the CDR3 is TGTGCCAGCAGCCTCGCCTCCGGGACCCATGTCCAGCAGTACTTC. Protein sequence: CASSLASGTHVQQYF.

This clonotype was recorded at least ten times. The chain is built from TRBV6-1 and TRBJ1-2; maybe TRBD1 (6 bases). The CDR3 is 13 amino acids. The germline gives CDR1 MNHNS, CDR2 SASEGT. Deletions cut 7 bases from V and 8 bases from J, with 17 bases between. CDR3 sequence (DNA): TGTGCCAGCACCTTGACAGGCCAGCAGGGCTACACCTTC. Translation gives CASTLTGQQGYTF.

There are many counts of this clonotype. The chain uses TRBV5-4 and TRBJ2-4; either TRBD1 or TRBD2 may supply D (6 bases each). The germline V gene encodes CDR1 SGHNT and CDR2 YYREEE (reference sequence). V was shortened by 4 bases and J by 7 bases, with 18 bases between the two germline ends. There are 15 residues in the CDR3. In DNA, the CDR3 is TGTGCCAGCAGCCCTGGAGGGGCAGGGGATAACATTCAGTACTTC. It specifies CASSPGGAGDNIQYF. The entire variable domain, with the rest obtained from reference TRBV5-4 and TRBJ2-4, is as follows: ETGVTQSPTHLIKTRGQQVTLRCSSQSGHNTVSWYQQALGQGPQFIFQYYREEENGRGNFPPRFSGLQFPNYSSELNVNALELDDSALYLCASSPGGAGDNIQYFGAGTRLSVL.

This clonotype was recorded many times. J is TRBJ2-1 and V is TRBV27, with a weak D call TRBD2 (6 bases). V dropped 6 bases and J dropped 6 bases, with 9 bases sitting between them. This CDR3 is built from 12 residues. From germline, CDR1 is MNHEY and CDR2 SMNVEV (reference sequence). The CDR3 is CASRDYGNEQFF. In nucleotides, the CDR3 is TGTGCCAGCAGGGACTATGGCAATGAGCAGTTCTTC.